The T cell receptor beta chain described here comes from a study of cytomegalovirus exposure and HLA in healthy donors (dated by TCRdb to the late 2010s). A note on the overall study: An earlier analysis of approximately 640 of the donors reported approximately 290 Gb of sequence data and some 120 million unique TCR beta sequences from about 180 million T cells. Donor age, sex, ethnicity and CMV serostatus were collected together with the repertoire data. All discovery cohort repertoires had been generated on a single sequencing platform. The later analysis used no new phenotypic data to find candidate immune exposures, relying instead on TCR beta sequences and their occurrence across donors. In a later genetic analysis, genome-wide SNP genotypes for about 55% of the roughly 700 donors were used, and that subset was treated as a discovery cohort. In an earlier analysis of 500 to 650 of the donors, high-throughput TCR beta sequencing was used to judge whether each TCR beta V gene segment behaved as functional or pseudogenic. Typing coverage differed by locus: A, B, C, DRB1 and DQB1 were typed in roughly 620-640 donors, DQA1 in 500 to 550, DPA1 in 600 to 610, and DPB1 in around 440. HLA typing included class I and class II loci at four-digit resolution. Across 300 to 400 genotyped donors of the cohort, an average of roughly 230,000 unique TCR beta nucleotide sequences per donor were sequenced, and 15% to 20% of those sequences were non-productive. An early release that covered about 600 HLA-typed donors contained approximately 300 gigabases of sequencing data and tens of millions of unique TCR sequences. The aim of the study was to test whether cataloging public T cell receptors could identify signatures of past pathogen exposure. Along with the approximately 700-subject first cohort, a separate validation cohort of around 120 different subjects was used. Among the roughly 400 genotyped donors, about 85% belonged to the genetic ancestry cluster associated with self-reported Caucasian donors. To predict cytomegalovirus infection status, the study brought together high-throughput TCR immunosequencing, statistical association of individual TCRs with disease status, and machine learning. Using immunosequencing, the study profiled T cell repertoires from 500 to 800 subjects and related those repertoires to cytomegalovirus serostatus. A later analysis re-examined previously published TCR beta repertoires from over 500 donors and added high-resolution HLA genotyping to investigate patterns of TCR occurrence. Four or five DR-DQ haplotypes were handled as single units for association and clustering because linkage in the cohort was strong.

Preparation of the library involved the immunoSEQ multiplex PCR assay. For the multiplex PCR, a mixture combining 60 forward primers for TCR Vbeta segments and 13 reverse primers for TCR Jbeta segments was used. A multiplex PCR assay on genomic DNA amplified the CDR3 region of rearranged TCR beta genes. The amplified TCR beta libraries were sequenced on the Illumina HiSeq System as 87-base-pair reads. The original methods were these. Across the 700 or so repertoires, a later analysis counted tens of millions of unique TCR beta chains, roughly 11 million of which were shared by at least two donors. Raw reads were error-corrected and collapsed into unique sequences by a nearest-neighbor algorithm in which closely related sequences were merged to remove PCR and sequencing errors. V, D and J gene segments were assigned by aligning CDR3 sequences to IMGT reference sequences. For a sequence to be retained, a match of at least six nucleotides was required to both a V gene segment and a J gene segment. Rearrangements were called productive when the CDR3 lacked stop codons and stayed in frame with V and J; all others were non-productive. CDR3 was defined by IMGT convention, running from the second conserved V-encoded cysteine to the conserved J-encoded phenylalanine. Sequences without an unambiguous match to a single V gene segment were excluded from the earlier analysis of 450 to 750 of the donors. An earlier analysis of several hundred of the donors classified V segments as functional when productive rearrangements were above 56.7% and as segregating when the standard deviation between donors was above 5%. To diagnose cytomegalovirus status from the catalog of TCR beta chain sequences, a statistical classification framework was built. In a later analysis, TCR nucleotide sequences were compared against IMGT/GENE-DB human TR gene sequences so that V and J genes could be assigned. The TCRdist pipeline was used in a later analysis to assign CDR3 sequences and most-parsimonious VDJ recombination scenarios. In a later analysis, every TCR beta chain was defined by the combination of its CDR3 amino acid sequence and its V-gene family, and reads without a unique V-gene family were dropped. As a way to deal with suspected cross-contamination and a sequencing artifact, a later analysis dropped 450 to 700 nucleotide sequences that were highly shared and had low generation probability. In a later analysis, a clonal expansion index was calculated for each public chain from normalized within-repertoire ranks of inferred template counts. In a later analysis, generation probabilities were computed with a VDJ recombination model fitted to out-of-frame rearrangements, and the resulting probabilities were checked against IGoR. Hypergeometric tests were used in a later analysis to score TCR-TCR, TCR-HLA and TCR-CMV co-occurrence, with a repertoire-size bias correction applied to the TCR pairs. In a later analysis, false discovery rates were estimated by permuting HLA or CMV assignments 20 times. A later analysis grouped co-occurring TCRs with DBSCAN, adding TCRdist sequence similarity when clustering within HLA-allele-positive subsets. Co-occurrence clustering excluded repertoires with fewer than 30,000 or more than 120,000 public chains, plus five with anomalous nucleotide sharing. This immuneACCESS table, as held by TCRdb, lists in-frame sequences with V and J called but not all clones. Of the missing ones, under half trace to an unresolved V gene in checked studies; the others have no known cause. V and J calls and clone size are those listed in that table; D and trimming were worked out from the DNA. In this sample the table shows about 190,000 clones, about four fifths of which occur a single time. 1.5% to 2% of the sample is taken by the ten largest.

In total, over 600 healthy bone marrow donors made up the cohort. At the time of sampling, all cohort members were nominally healthy, though unrecorded immune exposures were likely present. The donor was CMV seronegative and belonged to the group of under 400 seronegative cohort members. A peripheral blood sample was provided by each donor, and peripheral blood mononuclear cells were used for TCR beta sequencing. Genomic DNA was extracted from the blood cell samples with the Qiagen DNeasy Blood Extraction Kit. This clone showed up just once. The specificity of this receptor is unknown. Qualities for individual bases were not recorded, and no much larger clone is one base off. The full study reports these points: A later genetic analysis reported fewer N-insertions in productive TCRs among donors in an Asian-associated ancestry cluster than the roughly 620-donor mean. A further reported finding was that TCR beta sequences accurately predicted the HLA-A and HLA-B alleles for most subjects in the first cohort. In a later analysis, HLA-associated TCR beta chains were found to be more clonally expanded and to have lower generation probabilities than equally common non-associated chains. In the study, around 150 TCR beta chains were listed as associated with cytomegalovirus. An earlier analysis of approximately 540 of the donors showed that most TCR beta V segments appeared in productive rearrangements either about 87% or about 30% of the time, which broadly matched IMGT annotations. The classifier was reported to diagnose cytomegalovirus status with high specificity and sensitivity in both the original and validation cohorts. Because some donors lacked HLA typing at each locus, the association tests relied only on the typed subset. Some IMGT-functional V segments, including TRBV6-2 and TRBV6-3, could not be distinguished by the 87-base-pair reads and were therefore excluded. In vitro tests confirmed that three of the cytomegalovirus-associated TCR beta chains recognize cytomegalovirus antigens. According to a later analysis, TCR association rates differed among HLA loci, with DRB1 alleles showing the most associated TCRs and HLA-C alleles showing the fewest. In a later analysis, several top co-occurrence clusters were reported to appear linked to parvovirus B19, influenza, CMV and Epstein-Barr virus. A group of highly shared sequence variants was considered likely to be a technical artifact of the sequencing pipeline. The only immune exposure information available for the cohort was CMV serostatus. Most TCR sequences were observed very rarely across donors, whereas some public TCRs were present in many individuals. Specific HLA alleles were associated with 15,000 to 20,000 TCR beta sequences at a false discovery rate of 0.05 in a later analysis. Only TCR beta chains were sequenced in this cohort, and the absence of alpha or paired-chain data limited detectable features. The authors suggested that the approach could potentially be extended to other disease states and immunological phenotypes. Linkage disequilibrium might explain the correlated functional status among segregating V segments, but an unknown experimental factor could not be excluded. Strong co-occurrence of HLA alleles, especially DR and DQ, made assigning TCR associations to individual alleles difficult. Because counts were too low, 15 to 20 rarely observed V segments, including chromosome 9 orphons, were excluded from the earlier analysis of 500 to 700 of the donors. In a later genetic analysis, a missense DCLRE1C variant was associated with V-gene and J-gene trimming of TCR beta chains, and the association was replicated in an independent cohort. Roughly uniform sequencing depth across donors was assumed in presence/absence analyses, although this assumption may not hold. A later analysis found that most CMV-associated TCR beta chains appeared HLA-restricted, with HLA associations seemingly driven largely by CMV exposure.

In the germline V gene (reference sequence), CDR1 corresponds to MNHNY and CDR2 to SVGAGI. Counted from cysteine to phenylalanine, this CDR3 has 15 amino acids. Only the CDR3 region is kept as DNA, spanning 45 bases read in frame from base 1. Between the V and J ends, shortened by 10 bases and 2 bases respectively, the junction contains 21 bases. The receptor was derived from a woman aged 50 to 60 in good health and CMV-seronegative. The sample taken for sequencing was PBMCs. Here the chain combines TRBV6-6 and TRBJ2-7; 6 matching bases give a weak D call of TRBD2. The CDR3 sequence is CATRTANWGAYEQYF. The DNA sequence is as follows: TGTGCCACCAGAACAGCGAATTGGGGGGCCTACGAGCAGTACTTC.